This T cell receptor (beta chain) was observed in a study of monozygotic twins with inflammatory bowel disease. This CDR3 has 15 amino acids. CDR1 is SGHRS, CDR2 YFSETQ, per germline. Eight distinct reactions (per sample) were used to make the cDNA. TCRdb re-called the 5' RACE reads and catalogs CDR3 proteins one per entry, DNA excluded. Reported are 350,000 to 550,000 distinct CDR3 sequences; the ten largest clones contain about 2.2%. Donors gave about 2.5 ml of blood apiece. The rearrangement joins TRBV5-1 to TRBJ1-1; TCRdb's D call of TRBD1 is untestable without DNA. The sequence was obtained from a human donor with ulcerative colitis or Crohn's disease, or a healthy co-twin of an affected twin (not recorded which). Source material: blood. The CDR3 region is CASSPVDREVTEAFF.